Listed below are T cell receptor beta chains from one sample, sequenced in a study of blood T cell repertoires in COVID-19. The data were produced by immunoSEQ multiplex PCR, yet TCRdb's version contains in-frame clones alone and is incomplete. The profile shows approximately 190,000 clones, about 80% of them singletons. Source material: peripheral blood. These receptors all stem from a man aged 60-69 years with acute or convalescent COVID-19. Both conserved end residues are part of each CDR3. The order of the fields is CDR3 protein, CDR3 length, clone size, V gene. Clone size is stated in some rows and not others, as once, few, many or a class when expanded.

CDR3 protein: CASKGTTGSYEQYF
CDR3 length: 14
clone size: -
V gene: TRBV19

CDR3 protein: CASSQEDRAPTYEQYF
CDR3 length: 16
clone size: few
V gene: TRBV4-3

CDR3 protein: CASSVTGTSFEREQFF
CDR3 length: 16
clone size: -
V gene: TRBV25-1

CDR3 protein: CASSPQNQPQHF
CDR3 length: 12
clone size: -
V gene: TRBV6-2/TRBV6-3

CDR3 protein: CASSLDRGKAFF
CDR3 length: 12
clone size: -
V gene: TRBV5-4

CDR3 protein: CASSQPRSSYNEQFF
CDR3 length: 15
clone size: -
V gene: TRBV3-1/TRBV3-2

CDR3 protein: CASSHSLAGGFEQYF
CDR3 length: 15
clone size: -
V gene: TRBV4-3

CDR3 protein: CASRRGGTYNSPLHF
CDR3 length: 15
clone size: once
V gene: TRBV6-5

CDR3 protein: CASSRAGGQPQHF
CDR3 length: 13
clone size: -
V gene: TRBV3-1/TRBV3-2

CDR3 protein: CASSPRSSGSSYEQYF
CDR3 length: 16
clone size: -
V gene: TRBV4-1

CDR3 protein: CASSLAVGTLLYEQYF
CDR3 length: 16
clone size: -
V gene: TRBV11-2

CDR3 protein: CACDSGTSTDTQYF
CDR3 length: 14
clone size: -
V gene: TRBV30

CDR3 protein: CATSRDRRSGTGELFF
CDR3 length: 16
clone size: once
V gene: TRBV15

CDR3 protein: CASGRDRVTEAFF
CDR3 length: 13
clone size: once
V gene: TRBV12-5

CDR3 protein: CASSQDTGSGNTIYF
CDR3 length: 15
clone size: once
V gene: TRBV3-1/TRBV3-2

CDR3 protein: CASSLGPQREANEQFF
CDR3 length: 16
clone size: -
V gene: TRBV27

CDR3 protein: CASSLEDLDDTQYF
CDR3 length: 14
clone size: -
V gene: TRBV5-1

CDR3 protein: CASSLQGRETQYF
CDR3 length: 13
clone size: -
V gene: TRBV5-4

CDR3 protein: CAISESKNAGRGTDTQYF
CDR3 length: 18
clone size: -
V gene: TRBV10-3

CDR3 protein: CASSLGRTSGNTDTQYF
CDR3 length: 17
clone size: -
V gene: TRBV7-8

CDR3 protein: CASSLPGLSYEQYF
CDR3 length: 14
clone size: -
V gene: TRBV25-1

CDR3 protein: CASSSRGGGIDYGYTF
CDR3 length: 16
clone size: -
V gene: TRBV11-2

CDR3 protein: CASSSLTSGVYNEQFF
CDR3 length: 16
clone size: -
V gene: TRBV19

CDR3 protein: CASSEEQGTPLHF
CDR3 length: 13
clone size: -
V gene: TRBV6-1

CDR3 protein: CASSEVRSSGNTIYF
CDR3 length: 15
clone size: -
V gene: TRBV2

CDR3 protein: CASTLGEGYEQYF
CDR3 length: 13
clone size: once
V gene: TRBV5-1

CDR3 protein: CASSSTDRGVSHTF
CDR3 length: 14
clone size: -
V gene: TRBV6-5

CDR3 protein: CASRREGAGELFF
CDR3 length: 13
clone size: -
V gene: TRBV10-1

CDR3 protein: CASSETGQNSPLHF
CDR3 length: 14
clone size: -
V gene: TRBV25-1

CDR3 protein: CASSQDLPRGGVTGELFF
CDR3 length: 18
clone size: -
V gene: TRBV4-3

CDR3 protein: CASSQARGVGDTQYF
CDR3 length: 15
clone size: -
V gene: TRBV3-1/TRBV3-2

CDR3 protein: CASSEGAGQKLFF
CDR3 length: 13
clone size: -
V gene: TRBV5-1

CDR3 protein: CATSDWGQGLNGYTF
CDR3 length: 15
clone size: -
V gene: TRBV24-1

CDR3 protein: CASSRGYNSPLHF
CDR3 length: 13
clone size: -
V gene: TRBV27

CDR3 protein: CSVGGRGNQPQHF
CDR3 length: 13
clone size: -
V gene: TRBV29-1

CDR3 protein: CASSYYNSYEQYF
CDR3 length: 13
clone size: -
V gene: TRBV6-2/TRBV6-3

CDR3 protein: CASSQGGRVHEQYF
CDR3 length: 14
clone size: -
V gene: TRBV3-1/TRBV3-2

CDR3 protein: CASSRTGRDGYTF
CDR3 length: 13
clone size: -
V gene: TRBV19

CDR3 protein: CASSSTTSGRYNEQFF
CDR3 length: 16
clone size: -
V gene: TRBV5-1

CDR3 protein: CASSLLQGRRYGYTF
CDR3 length: 15
clone size: -
V gene: TRBV14

CDR3 protein: CAWSGGPSSVNQPQHF
CDR3 length: 16
clone size: -
V gene: TRBV30

CDR3 protein: CASSRGAHYEQYF
CDR3 length: 13
clone size: -
V gene: TRBV12-3/TRBV12-4

CDR3 protein: CASSPHGGGSEKLFF
CDR3 length: 15
clone size: -
V gene: TRBV6-2/TRBV6-3

CDR3 protein: CASRRLGGETQYF
CDR3 length: 13
clone size: -
V gene: TRBV6-5

CDR3 protein: CAISGGQGRYGYTF
CDR3 length: 14
clone size: -
V gene: TRBV10-3

CDR3 protein: CASSLLRKRYEQYF
CDR3 length: 14
clone size: -
V gene: TRBV14

CDR3 protein: CASSELGTGVTDTQYF
CDR3 length: 16
clone size: -
V gene: TRBV2

CDR3 protein: CASSPLTGGSYGYTF
CDR3 length: 15
clone size: few
V gene: TRBV9